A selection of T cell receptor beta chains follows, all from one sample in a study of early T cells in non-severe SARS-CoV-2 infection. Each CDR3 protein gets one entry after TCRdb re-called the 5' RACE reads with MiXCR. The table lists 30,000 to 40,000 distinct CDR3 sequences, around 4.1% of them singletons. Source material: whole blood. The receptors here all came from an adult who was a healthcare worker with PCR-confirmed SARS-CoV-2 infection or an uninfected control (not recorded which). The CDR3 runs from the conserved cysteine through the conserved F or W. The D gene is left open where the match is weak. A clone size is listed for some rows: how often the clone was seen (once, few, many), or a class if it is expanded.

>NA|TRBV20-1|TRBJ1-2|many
TGCAGTGCTAGTTATCAGGCGCAGCATGGCTACACCTTC
CSASYQAQHGYTF
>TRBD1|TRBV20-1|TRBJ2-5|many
TGCAGTGCTAGGGAAGTGCAGGGGGCAAAGACCCAGTACTTC
CSAREVQGAKTQYF
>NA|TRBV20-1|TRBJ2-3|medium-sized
TGCAGTGCTAGTCGACCCCCTCTCACAGATACGCAGTATTTT
CSASRPPLTDTQYF
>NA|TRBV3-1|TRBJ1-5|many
TGTGCCAGCAGCCAAGACTTCGGGGCCGAAAATCAGCCCCAGCATTTT
CASSQDFGAENQPQHF
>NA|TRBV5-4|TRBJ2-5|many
TGTGCCAGCAGCTTCGGCGGCCAAGAGACCCAGTACTTC
CASSFGGQETQYF
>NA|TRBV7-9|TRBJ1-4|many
TGTGCCAGCAGCTTAAGGGATGAAAAACTGTTTTTT
CASSLRDEKLFF
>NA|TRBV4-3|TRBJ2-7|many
TGCGCCAGCAGCCAAGCAGAGACGACCCGCGAGCAGTACTTC
CASSQAETTREQYF
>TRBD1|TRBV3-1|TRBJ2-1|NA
TGTGCCAGCAGCCCCGACAGGGGATCCTACAATGAGCAGTTCTTC
CASSPDRGSYNEQFF
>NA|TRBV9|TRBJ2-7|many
TGTGCCAGCAGCGTAGCTCAGGGGGGCGGCCACGAGCAGTACTTC
CASSVAQGGGHEQYF
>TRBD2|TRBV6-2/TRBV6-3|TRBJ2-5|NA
TGTGCCAGCAGTTACGGGGCTAGCGGGGAGACCCAGTACTTC
CASSYGASGETQYF
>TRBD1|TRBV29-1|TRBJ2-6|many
TGCAGCGTTCTCGGACAGGCTGGGGCCAACGTCCTGACTTTC
CSVLGQAGANVLTF
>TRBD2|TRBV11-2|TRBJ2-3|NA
TGTGCCAGCAGCTTTAGCGGGAGGGCCACAGATACGCAGTATTTT
CASSFSGRATDTQYF
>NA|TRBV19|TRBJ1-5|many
TGTGCCAGTAGTATGACGAGGCAGCCCCAGCATTTT
CASSMTRQPQHF
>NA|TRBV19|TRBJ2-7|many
TGTGCCAGTAGTCCATTATCTGGAAGAGGAGAGCAGTACTTC
CASSPLSGRGEQYF
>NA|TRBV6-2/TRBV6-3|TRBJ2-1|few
TGTGCCAGCAGTTATCCGATCGGGGAGCAGTTCTTC
CASSYPIGEQFF
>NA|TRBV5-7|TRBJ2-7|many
TGTGCCAGCAGCTTGGGGCTCGAGCAGTACTTC
CASSLGLEQYF
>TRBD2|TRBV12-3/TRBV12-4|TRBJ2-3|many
TGTGCCAGCAGTCCGACTAGCGGGCTGCGCACAGATACGCAGTATTTT
CASSPTSGLRTDTQYF
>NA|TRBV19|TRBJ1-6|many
TGTGCCAGCCTCGGCTCTAGGAATTCACCCCTCCACTTT
CASLGSRNSPLHF
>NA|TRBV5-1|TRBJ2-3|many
TGCGCCAGCAGCGCCTCCGAGGCCGGGGGATGGGATACGCAGTATTTT
CASSASEAGGWDTQYF
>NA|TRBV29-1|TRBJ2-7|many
TGCAGCGTTGTACAGACAGGGAGGGGCGAGCAGTACTTC
CSVVQTGRGEQYF
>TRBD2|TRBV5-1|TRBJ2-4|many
TGCGCCAGCAGCTTGGAACTAGCGGGGGCTCCACCTATCAGCGTAGCCAAAAACATTCAGTACTTC
CASSLELAGAPPISVAKNIQYF
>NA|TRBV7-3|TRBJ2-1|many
TGTGCCAGCAGCTTACCCCCGTTGGATGAGCAGTTCTTC
CASSLPPLDEQFF
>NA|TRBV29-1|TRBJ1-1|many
TGCAGCGTTGGTGGCGGGACCACTGAAGCTTTCTTT
CSVGGGTTEAFF